Listed below are T cell receptor beta chains from one sample, sequenced in a study of response to subunit inactivated influenza vaccine. Each CDR3 protein is one row after TCRdb ran MiXCR on the RT-PCR reads. The sample yields hundreds of thousands of distinct CDR3 sequences, around 13% seen once. The sequences come from PBMCs from blood, collected around two weeks before vaccination. The source is a man aged 45 to 65 who received an inactivated influenza vaccine. Both conserved end residues are part of each CDR3. D genes are given only for firm matches. Size tells how often a clone was seen (once, few, many) or the class of an expanded clone, and some rows leave it out.

D	size	V	J	CDR3	DNA
TRBD2	few	TRBV29-1	TRBJ2-1	CSVESGGPYNEQFF	TGCAGCGTTGAAAGCGGGGGGCCCTACAATGAGCAGTTCTTC
.	few	TRBV3-1	TRBJ2-2	CASSHGGFNTGELFF	TGTGCCAGCAGCCATGGGGGATTTAACACCGGGGAGCTGTTTTTT
.	few	TRBV19	TRBJ2-2	CASSIDLFRSGELFF	TGTGCCAGTAGTATAGATCTATTTAGGAGCGGGGAGCTGTTTTTT
.	.	TRBV4-3	TRBJ1-6	CASSQDGGTGRSPLHF	TGCGCCAGCAGCCAAGATGGGGGCACCGGACGATCACCCCTCCACTTT
TRBD1	few	TRBV4-2	TRBJ1-5	CASSQEGTGGNQPQHF	TGTGCCAGCAGCCAAGAGGGGACAGGGGGCAATCAGCCCCAGCATTTT
TRBD1	.	TRBV11-2	TRBJ2-1	CASRPLRDRFNEQFF	TGTGCCAGCAGACCACTCCGGGACAGGTTCAATGAGCAGTTCTTC
.	few	TRBV6-5	TRBJ1-1	CASSYSPAQNTEAFF	TGTGCCAGCAGTTACTCGCCAGCCCAGAACACTGAAGCTTTCTTT
.	many	TRBV28	TRBJ2-7	CASTSPVGGRYEQYF	TGTGCCAGCACCTCCCCCGTGGGGGGCCGCTACGAGCAGTACTTC
.	few	TRBV5-5	TRBJ2-3	CASRHQDTQYF	TGTGCCAGCAGACACCAAGATACGCAGTATTTT
.	.	TRBV20-1	TRBJ1-5	CSARRRGFNQPQHF	TGCAGTGCTAGAAGGAGGGGATTTAATCAGCCCCAGCATTTT
.	many	TRBV20-1	TRBJ1-3	CSARDRGTGNTIYF	TGCAGTGCTAGAGATCGAGGGACTGGAAACACCATATATTTT
TRBD1	.	TRBV11-2	TRBJ1-2	CASSARGTGAGGNYGYTF	TGTGCCAGCAGCGCGAGAGGTACAGGGGCAGGAGGGAACTATGGCTACACCTTC
TRBD1	.	TRBV4-3	TRBJ2-7	CASSQFRTGSYEQYF	TGCGCCAGCAGCCAATTCAGGACAGGATCCTACGAGCAGTACTTC
.	.	TRBV6-2/TRBV6-3	TRBJ2-7	CATSGALEQYF	TGTGCCACCAGCGGTGCCCTCGAGCAGTACTTC
.	.	TRBV7-9	TRBJ1-2	CASSRETPNYGYTF	TGTGCCAGCAGCCGAGAGACACCTAACTATGGCTACACCTTC
.	few	TRBV7-8	TRBJ1-4	CASSFGQMLTNEKLFF	TGTGCCAGCAGCTTCGGACAGATGCTAACTAATGAAAAACTGTTTTTT
.	few	TRBV3-1	TRBJ2-7	CASSQVRSGEQYF	TGTGCCAGCAGCCAAGTCAGGTCTGGGGAGCAGTACTTC
TRBD1	few	TRBV5-1	TRBJ2-7	CASRGGTGGNEQYF	TGCGCCAGCAGAGGAGGGACAGGGGGTAATGAGCAGTACTTC
TRBD2	few	TRBV10-3	TRBJ2-1	CAIRTSGSANEQFF	TGTGCCATCAGGACTAGCGGGAGTGCCAATGAGCAGTTCTTC
TRBD1	few	TRBV27	TRBJ2-7	CASSSYTGGRDEQYF	TGTGCCAGCAGTTCATACACAGGGGGTAGGGACGAGCAGTACTTC
TRBD2	few	TRBV12-3/TRBV12-4	TRBJ2-2	CASSPHSGGLTGELFF	TGTGCCAGCAGTCCACACAGCGGGGGCCTCACCGGGGAGCTGTTTTTT
.	few	TRBV25-1	TRBJ1-4	CASSGGELFF	TGTGCCAGCAGTGGGGGGGAACTGTTTTTT
.	few	TRBV6-1	TRBJ1-6	CASRLSGYNSPLHF	TGTGCCAGCAGACTCTCAGGGTATAATTCACCCCTCCACTTT
.	few	TRBV4-2	TRBJ2-7	CASSQPGDGTYEQYF	TGTGCCAGCAGCCAACCCGGGGACGGAACCTACGAGCAGTACTTC
.	few	TRBV14	TRBJ2-1	CASSQDYRGYPHNEQFF	TGTGCCAGCAGCCAAGATTATCGGGGTTACCCACACAATGAGCAGTTCTTC
TRBD1	.	TRBV4-3	TRBJ2-1	CASSQGQGWSDEQFF	TGCGCCAGCAGCCAGGGACAGGGTTGGAGCGATGAGCAGTTCTTC
.	.	TRBV12-3/TRBV12-4	TRBJ1-5	CASSLGRAFLPQHF	TGTGCCAGCAGTTTGGGCAGGGCCTTTTTGCCCCAGCATTTT
.	.	TRBV11-2	TRBJ2-5	CASSLDPSSRETQYF	TGTGCCAGCAGCTTAGATCCTAGCAGCCGAGAGACCCAGTACTTC
.	many	TRBV29-1	TRBJ2-7	CSVEYGSSYEQYF	TGCAGCGTTGAATACGGATCCTCCTACGAGCAGTACTTC
.	.	TRBV10-3	TRBJ2-1	CAISESLPLADNEQFF	TGTGCCATCAGTGAGTCTCTCCCCCTGGCTGACAATGAGCAGTTCTTC
.	.	TRBV20-1	TRBJ1-2	CSQTGSYGYTF	TGCAGTCAGACAGGTTCCTATGGCTACACCTTC
TRBD1	.	TRBV28	TRBJ1-5	CASSFRSGTDNQPQHF	TGTGCCAGCAGTTTTAGATCCGGGACAGACAATCAGCCCCAGCATTTT
.	few	TRBV7-9	TRBJ1-2	CASSSNQGGYTF	TGTGCCAGCAGCTCTAATCAGGGGGGCTACACCTTC
.	few	TRBV20-1	TRBJ2-7	CSARKGPSEQYF	TGCAGTGCTAGAAAGGGACCCTCGGAGCAGTACTTC
.	.	TRBV29-1	TRBJ2-1	CSGGGGYNEQFF	TGCAGCGGTGGAGGGGGTTACAATGAGCAGTTCTTC
TRBD2	.	TRBV7-8	TRBJ2-5	CASSVGGLGETQYF	TGTGCCAGCAGCGTGGGGGGGTTGGGTGAGACCCAGTACTTC
.	few	TRBV13	TRBJ1-1	CASSIRALMNTEAFF	TGTGCCAGCAGCATTCGGGCTCTGATGAACACTGAAGCTTTCTTT
TRBD2	.	TRBV7-2	TRBJ2-2	CASSLSLAGVSGELFF	TGTGCCAGCAGCTTATCCCTAGCGGGAGTATCCGGGGAGCTGTTTTTT
TRBD1	.	TRBV20-1	TRBJ2-1	CSAGDRGLWYEQFF	TGCAGTGCTGGAGACAGGGGGCTGTGGTATGAGCAGTTCTTC
.	.	TRBV7-2	TRBJ2-5	CASGLGGVETQYF	TGTGCCAGCGGACTAGGGGGCGTTGAGACCCAGTACTTC
.	few	TRBV6-2/TRBV6-3	TRBJ1-1	CASSHPLAGADTEAFF	TGTGCCAGCAGCCATCCCCTAGCGGGGGCGGACACTGAAGCTTTCTTT